These T cell receptor beta chains were read from a single sample in a study of blood T cells in healthy people across ages. From the 5' RACE reads, TCRdb called clonotypes with MiXCR, one entry per CDR3 protein. This sample yields roughly 1,500,000 distinct CDR3 sequences, of which about 31% are seen a single time; about 10% belongs to the top ten. Specimen: blood. The source of these receptors is a young woman in good health. Both conserved end residues are part of each CDR3. The D gene is left open where the match is weak. Clone size, where shown, is once, few, many, or a class for clones that have expanded.

V,J,D,size,DNA,CDR3
TRBV20-1,TRBJ2-1,TRBD1,few,TGCAGTGCTATAGGACAGGGCACGAGCTCCTACAATGAGCAGTTCTTC,CSAIGQGTSSYNEQFF
TRBV27,TRBJ2-3,.,.,TGTGCCAGCAGTCCCCCCGGGATCAAAGACGGCACAGATACGCAGTATTTT,CASSPPGIKDGTDTQYF
TRBV5-1,TRBJ1-6,TRBD1,.,TGCGCCAGCAGCCCACGGGACAGTACGTCCAATTCACCCCTCCACTTT,CASSPRDSTSNSPLHF
TRBV27,TRBJ2-1,TRBD1,.,TGTGCCAGCAGTTCGGGGACAGGGGCGGTGAATGAGCAGTTCTTC,CASSSGTGAVNEQFF
TRBV7-8,TRBJ2-1,TRBD1,.,TGTGCCAGCAGCTTAGCGACAGGGGCCAACTACAATGAGCAGTTCTTC,CASSLATGANYNEQFF
TRBV2,TRBJ2-1,TRBD2,.,TGTGCCAGCAGTGAAGAGATAGCGGGGCAGCAGCAGTTCTTC,CASSEEIAGQQQFF
TRBV12-3/TRBV12-4,TRBJ2-1,.,few,TGTGCCAGCAGTACCGGGACTTATACGGGCAATGAGCAGTTCTTC,CASSTGTYTGNEQFF
TRBV9,TRBJ2-3,.,many,TGTGCCAGCAGCGGACGCCAACCGGGAGTTGGAACAGATACGCAGTATTTT,CASSGRQPGVGTDTQYF
TRBV20-1,TRBJ2-5,.,few,TGCAGTGCTATGGACCCCCGGTCTGTGACCCAGTACTTC,CSAMDPRSVTQYF
TRBV5-1,TRBJ2-7,.,few,TGCGCCAGCAGCTTGAGTACGATAGGCTACGAGCAGTACTTC,CASSLSTIGYEQYF
TRBV6-1,TRBJ2-3,TRBD2,few,TGTGCCAGCCACGCCCTTACCCTAGCGGGGGGAACAGATACGCAGTATTTT,CASHALTLAGGTDTQYF
TRBV28,TRBJ2-7,.,.,TGTGCCAGCACCCAACCGGGACAAGGTACGTACGAGCAGTACTTC,CASTQPGQGTYEQYF
TRBV5-5,TRBJ2-5,.,once,TGTGCCAGCAGCTTGGCCGAACCTAAAGAGACCCGGTACTTC,CASSLAEPKETRYF
TRBV20-1,TRBJ2-5,TRBD2,few,TGCAGTGCTAGCATGGCTAGCGGGGGCCAAGAGACCCAGTACTTC,CSASMASGGQETQYF
TRBV3-1,TRBJ1-4,.,.,TGTGCCAGCAGCCAGGCCGGGCCAAAACTGTTTTTT,CASSQAGPKLFF
TRBV10-3,TRBJ1-5,.,.,TGTGCCGCCCGGGGGCAGCCTAATCAGCCCCAGCATTTT,CAARGQPNQPQHF
TRBV3-1,TRBJ1-6,.,.,TGTGCCAGCAGCCAGGGGCAGAAGAATTCACCCCTCCACTTT,CASSQGQKNSPLHF
TRBV27,TRBJ2-7,.,few,TGTGCCAGCGTAAAGTCCGGCGATTCAGACTACGAGCAGTACTTC,CASVKSGDSDYEQYF
TRBV5-1,TRBJ2-2,.,many,TGCGCCAGCAGCCCGAGAAACACCGGGGAGCTGTTTTTT,CASSPRNTGELFF
TRBV20-1,TRBJ2-7,.,few,TGCAGTGCTAGATCCAGGGTCTACATTTACGAGCAGTACTTC,CSARSRVYIYEQYF
TRBV20-1,TRBJ2-5,.,.,TGCAGTGCTAGAGGCTCTGAGGGGACCCAGTACTTC,CSARGSEGTQYF
TRBV2,TRBJ2-1,TRBD1,few,TGTGCCAGCAGTTCGGACAGGGCAGGAAAGAATGAGCAGTTCTTC,CASSSDRAGKNEQFF
TRBV9,TRBJ2-7,TRBD2,.,TGTGCCAGCAGCGCCACCCCACTAGCGGAGCCCTACGAGCAGTACTTC,CASSATPLAEPYEQYF
TRBV20-1,TRBJ2-2,.,.,TGCAGTGCTAGAGATCGGGTCCGGGGGACCGGGGAGCTGTTTTTT,CSARDRVRGTGELFF
TRBV3-1,TRBJ2-1,.,.,TGTGCCAGCAGCCAGGAACCCACCGAGCGGGCGACTCCCAATGAGCAGTTCTTC,CASSQEPTERATPNEQFF
TRBV27,TRBJ1-1,.,.,TGTGCCAGCAGTTTATCCCGGAATCCGAGCATGAACACTGAAGCTTTCTTT,CASSLSRNPSMNTEAFF
TRBV13,TRBJ1-4,TRBD1,.,TGTGCCAGCAGCTTAGGGACAGGGGCAGAAAAACTGTTTTTT,CASSLGTGAEKLFF
TRBV30,TRBJ2-1,TRBD2,.,TGTGCCTGGAGTGTACCGAGTAGCGGGGTCCATGAGCAGTTCTTC,CAWSVPSSGVHEQFF
TRBV6-1,TRBJ2-1,TRBD1,.,TGTGCCAGCAGTGAAGCGCGAGGGGGCGATGAGCAGTTCTTC,CASSEARGGDEQFF
TRBV7-9,TRBJ2-3,.,.,TGTGCCAGCAGCTCTGCCGCGATCCTCACAGATACGCAGTATTTT,CASSSAAILTDTQYF
TRBV20-1,TRBJ2-7,TRBD1,.,TGCAGTGCTAGGCCCAGGGGGTGGTACGAGCAGTACTTC,CSARPRGWYEQYF
TRBV3-1,TRBJ2-1,.,.,TGTGCCAGCAGCCAGGGACTGGCGGGGACGGCGTTCTTC,CASSQGLAGTAFF
TRBV6-1,TRBJ2-7,.,few,TGTGCCATCCCGGGCAGGGTCTTGTACGAGCAGTACTTC,CAIPGRVLYEQYF
TRBV4-1,TRBJ2-2,TRBD1,.,TGCGCCAGCAGCCACCCGGGACAGGGACCTTTAACCGGGGAGCTGTTTTTT,CASSHPGQGPLTGELFF
TRBV6-5,TRBJ2-1,.,many,TGTGCCAGCAGTTACTCCGGTCATGAGCAGTTCTTC,CASSYSGHEQFF
TRBV20-1,TRBJ1-4,.,.,TGCAGTACTCCGGGGGGAACTAATGAAAAACGGTTTTTT,CSTPGGTNEKRFF
TRBV20-1,TRBJ2-1,.,.,TGCAGTGCAAGACCGGCCTTTTCCTACAGTGAGCAGTTCTTC,CSARPAFSYSEQFF
TRBV9,TRBJ2-1,.,.,TGTGCCAGCAGCGTAATTGGGGTTAACAGTCATGAGCAGTTCTTC,CASSVIGVNSHEQFF
TRBV7-3,TRBJ2-1,TRBD2,.,TGTGCCAGCAGCTTAGTGGCTAGCGGGCCCAGCGGGGGTGAGCAGTTCTTC,CASSLVASGPSGGEQFF